One TCR beta chain is described in this entry. The data belong to a study of neoadjuvant anti-PD-1 for oral cavity cancer. Study-wide context: Patients without progression received a fourth nivolumab dose around day 43, then surgical resection on days 50-56.

Blood libraries mostly used about 0.5 ug genomic DNA, six replicates each. Measured with immunoSEQ multiplex PCR; TCRdb has only the in-frame clones, and not every one. The data hold about 14,000 clones, with roughly 79% observed a single time. Indicated time point: after neoadjuvant nivolumab, at surgical resection. Sequenced material: PBMCs, taken after nivolumab (anti-PD-1) treatment. This TCR came from a person between 35 and 79 years old with oral cavity squamous cell carcinoma.

This chain's CDR3 is CASTTQSLNTGELFF. The CDR3, as DNA: TGTGCCAGCACCACCCAAAGTTTGAACACCGGGGAGCTGTTTTTT. V and J are TRBV6-1 and TRBJ2-2; D is unresolved. The germline CDR1 and CDR2 sequences are MNHNS and SASEGT. Trimming removed 7 bases from V and 1 base from J, with 13 bases in between. This CDR3 contains 15 residues.